The following is a TCR beta chain sequence with its context. Its antigen is unidentified. This specimen comes from a study of cytomegalovirus exposure and HLA in healthy donors. Study background: Some 90 million unique TCRs from HLA-typed donors were held in an early data release. The study's findings and limits: Immune exposure information available was restricted to CMV serostatus.

V was clipped by 0 bases and J by 5 bases, with 11 bases between them. The CDR3 spans 15 residues. Germline V lookup: CDR1 KGHSH, CDR2 LQKENI. PCR involved 60 Vbeta and 13 Jbeta primers. Sequencing was performed with immunoSEQ multiplex PCR; in TCRdb, only in-frame clones are kept and a portion is missing. The repertoire consists of some 130,000 clones, with about four fifths occurring once and the leading ten covering 4.5% to 5%. Material for sequencing was PBMCs. This sequence originates from a man aged 25 to 45 in good health. The J gene is TRBJ2-1, the V gene TRBV18; possible D gene TRBD2, 6 bases. The CDR3 loop reads CASSPPGEAHNEQFF. Here the CDR3 DNA reads TGTGCCAGCTCACCACCGGGGGAGGCGCACAATGAGCAGTTCTTC.